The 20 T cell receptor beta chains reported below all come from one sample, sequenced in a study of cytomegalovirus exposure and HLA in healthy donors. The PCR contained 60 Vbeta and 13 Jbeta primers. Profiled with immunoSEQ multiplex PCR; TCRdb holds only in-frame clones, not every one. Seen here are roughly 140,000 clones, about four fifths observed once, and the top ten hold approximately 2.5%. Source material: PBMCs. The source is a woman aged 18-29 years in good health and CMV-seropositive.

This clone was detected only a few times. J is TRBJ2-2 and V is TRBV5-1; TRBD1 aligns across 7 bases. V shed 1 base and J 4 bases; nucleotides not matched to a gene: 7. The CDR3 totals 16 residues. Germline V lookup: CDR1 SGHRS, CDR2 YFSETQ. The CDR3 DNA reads TGCGCCAGCAGCTTGCCCGAGACAGGGTCCACCGGGGAGCTGTTTTTT. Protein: CASSLPETGSTGELFF.

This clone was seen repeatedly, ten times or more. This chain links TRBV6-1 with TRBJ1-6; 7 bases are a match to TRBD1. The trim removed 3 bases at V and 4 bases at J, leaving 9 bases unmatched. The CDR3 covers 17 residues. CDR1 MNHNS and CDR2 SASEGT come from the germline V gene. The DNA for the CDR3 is TGTGCCAGCAGTGAGGCCGCCGGGACAGCTTATAATTCACCCCTCCACTTT. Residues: CASSEAAGTAYNSPLHF.

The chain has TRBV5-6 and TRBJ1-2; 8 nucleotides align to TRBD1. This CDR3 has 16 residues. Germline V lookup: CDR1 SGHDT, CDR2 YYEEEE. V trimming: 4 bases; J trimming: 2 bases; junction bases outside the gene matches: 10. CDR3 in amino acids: CASSLVDRGGNYGYTF. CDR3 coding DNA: TGTGCCAGCAGCCTAGTTGACAGGGGTGGAAACTATGGCTACACCTTC.

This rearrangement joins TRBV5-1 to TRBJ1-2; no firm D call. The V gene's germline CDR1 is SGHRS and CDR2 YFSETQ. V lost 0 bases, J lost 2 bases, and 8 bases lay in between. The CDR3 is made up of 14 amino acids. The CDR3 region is CASSLAGSNYGYTF. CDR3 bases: TGCGCCAGCAGCTTGGCGGGTAGCAACTATGGCTACACCTTC.

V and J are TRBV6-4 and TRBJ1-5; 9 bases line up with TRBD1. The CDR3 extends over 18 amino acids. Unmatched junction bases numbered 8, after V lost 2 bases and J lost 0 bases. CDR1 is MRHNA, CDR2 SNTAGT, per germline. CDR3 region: CASSDRQGEINSNQPQHF. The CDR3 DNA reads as TGTGCCAGCAGTGACCGACAGGGGGAGATAAATAGCAATCAGCCCCAGCATTTT.

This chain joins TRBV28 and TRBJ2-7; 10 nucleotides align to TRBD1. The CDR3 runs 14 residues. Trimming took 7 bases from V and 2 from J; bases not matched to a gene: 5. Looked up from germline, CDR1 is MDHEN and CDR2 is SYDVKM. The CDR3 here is CASILGQGPYEQYF. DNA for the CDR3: TGTGCCAGCATCCTGGGACAGGGGCCCTACGAGCAGTACTTC.

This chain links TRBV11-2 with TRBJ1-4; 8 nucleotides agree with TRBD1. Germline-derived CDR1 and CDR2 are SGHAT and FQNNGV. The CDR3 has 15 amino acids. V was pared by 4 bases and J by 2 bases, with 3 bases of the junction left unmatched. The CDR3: CASSSGGRTNEKLFF. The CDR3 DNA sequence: TGTGCCAGCAGCTCAGGGGGCCGGACTAATGAAAAACTGTTTTTT.

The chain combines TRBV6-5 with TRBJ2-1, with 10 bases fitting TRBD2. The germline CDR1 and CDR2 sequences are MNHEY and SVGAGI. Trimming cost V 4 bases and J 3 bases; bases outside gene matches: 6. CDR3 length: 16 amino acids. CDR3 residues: CASSFLTSGDYNEQFF. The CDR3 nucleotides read TGTGCCAGCAGTTTCCTAACTAGCGGGGACTACAATGAGCAGTTCTTC.

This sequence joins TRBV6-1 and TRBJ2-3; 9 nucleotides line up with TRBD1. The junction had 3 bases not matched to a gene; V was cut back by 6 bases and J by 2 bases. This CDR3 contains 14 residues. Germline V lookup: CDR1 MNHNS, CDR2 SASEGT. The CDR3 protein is CASRHRGLTDTQYF. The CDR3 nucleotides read TGTGCCAGCAGGCACAGGGGGCTCACAGATACGCAGTATTTT.

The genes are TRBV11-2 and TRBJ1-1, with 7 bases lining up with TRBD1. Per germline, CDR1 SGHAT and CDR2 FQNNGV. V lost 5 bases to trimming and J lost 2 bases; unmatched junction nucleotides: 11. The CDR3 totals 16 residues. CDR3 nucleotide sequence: TGTGCCAGCAGCCCTTCCTACACAGGGGTAAACACTGAAGCTTTCTTT. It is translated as CASSPSYTGVNTEAFF.

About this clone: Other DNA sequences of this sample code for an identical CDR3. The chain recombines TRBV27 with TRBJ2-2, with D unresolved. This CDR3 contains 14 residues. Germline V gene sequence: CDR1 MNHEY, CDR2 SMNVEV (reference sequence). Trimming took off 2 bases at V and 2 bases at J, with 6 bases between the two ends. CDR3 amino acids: CASSLTVNTGELFF. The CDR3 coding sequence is TGTGCCAGCAGTTTAACGGTAAACACCGGGGAGCTGTTTTTT.

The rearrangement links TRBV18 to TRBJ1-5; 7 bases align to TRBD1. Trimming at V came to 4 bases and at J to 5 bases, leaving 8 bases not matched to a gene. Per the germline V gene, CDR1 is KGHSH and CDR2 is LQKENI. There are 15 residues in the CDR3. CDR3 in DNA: TGTGCCAGCTCACGGGAGACAGGGAGAGATCAGCCCCAGCATTTT. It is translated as CASSRETGRDQPQHF.

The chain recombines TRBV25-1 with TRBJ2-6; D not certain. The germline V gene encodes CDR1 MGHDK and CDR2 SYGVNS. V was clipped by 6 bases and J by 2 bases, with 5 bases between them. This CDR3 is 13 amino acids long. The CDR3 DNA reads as TGTGCCAGCAGCCTTGCTGGGGCCAACGTCCTGACTTTC. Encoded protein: CASSLAGANVLTF.

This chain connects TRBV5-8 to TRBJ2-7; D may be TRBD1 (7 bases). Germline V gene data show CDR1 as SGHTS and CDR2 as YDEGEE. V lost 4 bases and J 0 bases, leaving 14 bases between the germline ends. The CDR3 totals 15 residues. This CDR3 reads CASSRHRGLSYEQYF. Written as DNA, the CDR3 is TGTGCCAGCAGCCGACACAGGGGACTCTCCTACGAGCAGTACTTC.

For the CDR3, the DNA is TGTGCCAGCAGTTTCGCCAGGGGGCTCAAACGGCCCCAGCATTTT. This translates into CASSFARGLKRPQHF. The V gene is TRBV28, the J gene TRBJ1-5, with 8 bases lining up with TRBD1. From germline, CDR1 is MDHEN and CDR2 SYDVKM. V lost 3 bases and J lost 9; bases outside the gene matches: 10. CDR3 length: 15 residues. Full variable domain (remainder filled in from reference TRBV28 and TRBJ1-5): DVKVTQSSRYLVKRTGEKVFLECVQDMDHENMFWYRQDPGLGLRLIYFSYDVKMKEKGDIPEGYSVSREKKERFSLILESASTNQTSMYLCASSFARGLKRPQHFGDGTRLSIL.

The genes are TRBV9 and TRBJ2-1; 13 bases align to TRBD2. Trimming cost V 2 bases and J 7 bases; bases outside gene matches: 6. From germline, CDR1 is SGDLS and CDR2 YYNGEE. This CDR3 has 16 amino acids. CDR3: CASSVGLAGVENEQFF. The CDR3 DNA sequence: TGTGCCAGCAGCGTCGGACTAGCGGGGGTAGAGAATGAGCAGTTCTTC. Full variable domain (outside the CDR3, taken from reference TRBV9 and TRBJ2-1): DSGVTQTPKHLITATGQRVTLRCSPRSGDLSVYWYQQSLDQGLQFLIQYYNGEERAKGNILERFSAQQFPDLHSELNLSSLELGDSALYFCASSVGLAGVENEQFFGPGTRLTVL.

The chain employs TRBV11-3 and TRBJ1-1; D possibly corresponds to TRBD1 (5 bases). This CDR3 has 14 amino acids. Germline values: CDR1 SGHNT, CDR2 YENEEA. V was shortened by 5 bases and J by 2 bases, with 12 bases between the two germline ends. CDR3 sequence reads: CASSVGGENTEAFF. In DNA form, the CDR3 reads TGTGCCAGCAGCGTTGGAGGGGAAAACACTGAAGCTTTCTTT.

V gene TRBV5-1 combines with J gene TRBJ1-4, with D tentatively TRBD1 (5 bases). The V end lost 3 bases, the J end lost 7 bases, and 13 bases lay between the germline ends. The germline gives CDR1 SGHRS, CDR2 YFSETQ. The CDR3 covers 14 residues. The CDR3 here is CASSSGVAFEKLFF. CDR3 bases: TGCGCCAGCAGCTCGGGGGTGGCATTTGAAAAACTGTTTTTT. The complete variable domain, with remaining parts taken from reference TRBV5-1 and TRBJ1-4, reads KAGVTQTPRYLIKTRGQQVTLSCSPISGHRSVSWYQQTPGQGLQFLFEYFSETQRNKGNFPGRFSGRQFSNSRSEMNVSTLELGDSALYLCASSSGVAFEKLFFGSGTQLSVL.

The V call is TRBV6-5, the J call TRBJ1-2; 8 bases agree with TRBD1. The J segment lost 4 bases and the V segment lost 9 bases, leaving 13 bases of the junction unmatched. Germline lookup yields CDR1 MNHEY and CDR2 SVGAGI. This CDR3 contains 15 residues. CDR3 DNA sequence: TGTGCCAGTATCAAGGGGACAGGCTCGGGCTATGGCTACACCTTC. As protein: CASIKGTGSGYGYTF.

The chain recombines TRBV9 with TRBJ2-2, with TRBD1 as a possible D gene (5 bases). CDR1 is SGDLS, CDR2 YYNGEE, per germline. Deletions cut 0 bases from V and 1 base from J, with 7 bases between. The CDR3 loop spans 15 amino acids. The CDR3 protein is CASSVAQGNTGELFF. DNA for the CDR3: TGTGCCAGCAGCGTAGCTCAGGGGAACACCGGGGAGCTGTTTTTT.